The following is a T cell receptor beta chain sequence with its context. The antigen remains undetermined. This record belongs to a study of T cells after yellow fever vaccination. Study-level information: The SMART-Seq v4 Ultra Low Input method served to prepare the low-cell-number fractions. Study results and caveats: Few clonotypes appeared in both CD4 and CD8 compartments. Subsequent booster samples again held most clones from primary vaccination (just under 98% CD4, 85% to 90% CD8).

In making TCR cDNA, 5'RACE template switching added a universal primer site and UMIs to it. MiXCR, run by TCRdb on the 5' RACE reads, gives a single entry per CDR3 protein. Of about 74,000 distinct CDR3 sequences in the sample, approximately 6.9% were seen once. With V trimmed by 1 base and J by 4 bases, 5 bases remained unmatched. Germline V gives CDR1 SGHAT, CDR2 FQNNGV. This CDR3 has 15 amino acids. Source: CD8+ T cells sorted from PBMCs, taken 5 days after the first yellow fever vaccination. The clonotype comes from a man between 18 and 29 years old who received the YFV17D yellow fever vaccine. The rearrangement uses TRBV11-2 and TRBJ2-7; 9 bases agree with TRBD1. The CDR3 nucleotides read TGTGCCAGCAGCTTAGTTCCGGACAGGGGATACGAGCAGTACGTC. As protein: CASSLVPDRGYEQYV.